This T cell receptor beta chain was sequenced for a study of molecular identifiers for immune sequencing clone quantification. Study-wide findings and caveats: More than 97% of effector molecules, versus under 1% of naive-cell molecules, belonged to clones above 20 RNA copies.

This clonotype turned up a few times. Its specificity is not known. The junction differs from germline at one of its ends, possibly a read error. TCRdb re-called the PCR reads with MiXCR, one entry per CDR3 protein. The sample has roughly 630,000 distinct CDR3 sequences, roughly 23% seen once. The sample was naive CD8+ T cells from blood, with Jurkat cell RNA spiked in. The subset denotes: FACS-sorted CD8+CD4-CCR7+CD45RA+ naive T cells. This receptor was identified in a human donor in good health. Some libraries in this study had Jurkat cell RNA spiked in.

The CDR3 DNA sequence: TGTGCCTGGAGTGTAGGCAGGTTTGAAGCTTCCTTT. The encoded protein is CAWSVGRFEASF. The V gene is TRBV30, the J gene TRBJ1-1; D unresolved. Germline V lookup: CDR1 GTSNPN, CDR2 SVGIG (reference sequence). The length of the CDR3 is 12 residues.